The text below deals with one T cell receptor (beta chain). Researchers prepared the TCRbeta library using unique molecular identifiers, the study reports. TCRdb recomputed calls from the PCR reads with MiXCR, one row per CDR3 protein. The sample carries some 490,000 distinct CDR3 sequences, about 12% recorded once. The entry originates in a study of T-cell reconstitution after alpha-beta-depleted transplantation in children. Trimming took 4 bases from V and 3 from J, leaving 7 bases between them. From germline, CDR1 is SGHTA and CDR2 FQGNSA. The CDR3 has 13 amino acids. The sequence was collected from a human donor who donated a stem cell graft to a child with combined immunodeficiency. The V gene is TRBV7-2, the J gene TRBJ1-5; unclear D gene. Sequenced here: PBMCs from the stem cell graft donor, sampled from the stem cell graft. CDR3 amino acids: CASSSFHNQPQHF. The CDR3 coding sequence is TGTGCCAGCAGCTCCTTTCACAATCAGCCCCAGCATTTT.